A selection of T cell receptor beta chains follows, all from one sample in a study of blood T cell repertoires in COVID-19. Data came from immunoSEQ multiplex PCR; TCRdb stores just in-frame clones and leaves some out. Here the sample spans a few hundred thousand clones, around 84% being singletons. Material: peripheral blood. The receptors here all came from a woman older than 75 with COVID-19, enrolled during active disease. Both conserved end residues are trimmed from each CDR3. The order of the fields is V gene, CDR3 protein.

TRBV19 ASRGQLWGELF
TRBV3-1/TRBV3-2 ASSRRTGSQETQY
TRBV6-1 ASSEAGTGWVF
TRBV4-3 ASSQSGRGNSPLH
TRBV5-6 ASSLWGVNTEAF
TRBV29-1 SGELQETQY
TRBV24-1 ATSANRGNEKLF
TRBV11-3 ASSSGESNEQF
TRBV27 ASTRAPTGPDTDTQY
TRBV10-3 AITGGERNTEAF
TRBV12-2 ASRYPQGIDQPQH
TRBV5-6 ASSPRGTGGQGYT
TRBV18 ASSPDRPNSGNTIY
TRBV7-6 ASSLSPWGTTDNREQY